This T cell receptor beta chain stems from a study of T-cell reconstitution after alpha-beta-depleted transplantation in children. General study findings and limits: Several hundred expanded graft clones reportedly gave rise to the alpha-beta T cells present about two months after transplant. From newly produced T cells came most of the T-cell counts and diversity one year after transplant.

Germline CDR1 reads DFQATT; CDR2 reads SNEGSKA (reference sequence). This CDR3 comprises 16 residues. Of note for this clonotype: Its antigen is unknown. An end of the junction does not agree with germline; a read error may underlie this.

The library targeted TCRbeta and was prepared with unique molecular identifiers. In TCRdb, the PCR reads were re-called with MiXCR into one record per CDR3 protein. The sample consists of about 870,000 distinct CDR3 sequences, roughly 15% of them appearing once. The rearrangement links TRBV20-1 to TRBJ1-5; TRBD1 aligns across 7 bases. The clonotype originates from a male patient aged 10 to 17 who had a stem cell transplant for acute lymphoblastic leukemia, so the T cells may come from the graft donor. The material sequenced was PBMCs, mostly from graft donor cells, taken 360 days after TCRalphabeta/CD19-depleted stem cell transplant. The CDR3 region has the DNA TGCTGTGCTAGAAGGGGTACAGGGGACGGCAATCAGCCCCAGCATTTT. It yields the protein CCARRGTGDGNQPQHF.